The rows below give T cell receptor beta chains drawn from one sample of a study of blood T cell repertoires in COVID-19. Clones were read by immunoSEQ multiplex PCR, and TCRdb kept only the in-frame ones, dropping some. This table holds a few hundred thousand clones, roughly 89% found once. Material: PBMCs or T cells enriched from blood (not recorded which). The receptors come from a woman under 40 who had recovered from COVID-19. CDR3s include the opening cysteine and the closing phenylalanine or tryptophan. D genes are given only for firm matches. Size is omitted from some rows. Given values are once, few, many or a class for expanded clones.

clone_size d_call j_call v_call cdr3_nt cdr3_aa
NA NA TRBJ2-1 TRBV28 TGTGCCTGGGGGGGGGCGATAAATGAGCAGTTCTTC CAWGGAINEQFF
NA NA TRBJ1-1 TRBV3-1/TRBV3-2 TGTGCCAGCAGCCAAGACGGCGGGGGTAAGAAAGCTTTCTTT CASSQDGGGKKAFF
NA TRBD2 TRBJ2-7 TRBV7-6 TGTGCCAGCAGCTTAGGACCGACTAGCGCTAGCTCCTACGAGCAGTACTTC CASSLGPTSASSYEQYF
NA NA TRBJ1-4 TRBV28 TGTGCCAGCAGTTTACCAGGGGTTGGGAGCGCAACTAATGAAAAACTGTTTTTT CASSLPGVGSATNEKLFF
NA NA TRBJ2-7 TRBV19 TGTGCCACCAGGGACTCGATCTACGAGCAGTACTTC CATRDSIYEQYF
NA NA TRBJ1-1 TRBV5-1 TGCGCCAGCAGCTTGTTCGGATCGGGGGACGCTTTCTTT CASSLFGSGDAFF
once NA TRBJ1-1 TRBV6-4 TGTGCCAGCAGTGGTCCGGGATCCGAAGCTTTCTTT CASSGPGSEAFF
once TRBD2 TRBJ2-1 TRBV6-5 TGTGCCAGCAGTCCCCAGGGACTAGCGGGGGAGCAGTTCTTC CASSPQGLAGEQFF
NA TRBD2 TRBJ2-5 TRBV10-2 TGCGCCAGCGCTTATAGCGGGAACGTGGAGACCCAGTACTTC CASAYSGNVETQYF
NA TRBD1 TRBJ1-2 TRBV3-1/TRBV3-2 TGTGCCAGCAGCCTGCAGGACAGGGGTTATGGCTACACCTTC CASSLQDRGYGYTF
NA TRBD2 TRBJ2-1 TRBV7-2 TGTGCCAGCGCCTATTTCGGGACTAGCGACTACAATGAGCAGTTCTTC CASAYFGTSDYNEQFF
once TRBD2 TRBJ2-5 TRBV15 TGTGCCACCAGCAGAGTTGGCGGGAGGGCGGGACAGACCCAGTACTTC CATSRVGGRAGQTQYF
NA NA TRBJ2-1 TRBV2 TGTGCCAGCGGCGGCGGGGGAGGGGGCTCCTACAATGAGCAGTTCTTC CASGGGGGGSYNEQFF
NA NA TRBJ1-5 TRBV30 TGTGCCTGGGCCCCGCTAGGACTTAATCATCAGCCCCAGCATTTT CAWAPLGLNHQPQHF
NA TRBD2 TRBJ2-7 TRBV18 TGTGCCAGCTCACCACCCAGCGGGAGGGTCGACGAGCAGTACTTC CASSPPSGRVDEQYF
NA TRBD1 TRBJ2-7 TRBV5-4 TGTGCCAGCAGCCCCAGACAGGGTTTCTACGAGCAGTACTTC CASSPRQGFYEQYF
NA TRBD1 TRBJ2-1 TRBV11-3 TGTGCCAGCAGCTTAGGGGGGACAGGCCACCGCTCATACAATGAGCAGTTCTTC CASSLGGTGHRSYNEQFF
once TRBD1 TRBJ2-1 TRBV4-1 TGCGCCAGCAGCCCCTGGGGAGCGGGACAGGGGACGAATGAGCAGTTCTTC CASSPWGAGQGTNEQFF
NA NA TRBJ1-2 TRBV19 TGTGCCAGTAGTATTCGGGGACAAGCCTATCACTCTAACTATGGCTACACCTTC CASSIRGQAYHSNYGYTF
NA TRBD2 TRBJ2-3 TRBV19 TGTGCCAGTAGTGTAGTTCGGGAGGTGGGGCCAGATACGCAGTATTTT CASSVVREVGPDTQYF
NA TRBD1 TRBJ1-2 TRBV19 TGTGCCAGTAAGGGGGCAGATTCAGCCGACTATGGCTACACCTTC CASKGADSADYGYTF
NA NA TRBJ1-5 TRBV5-5 TGTGCCAGCAGCTTGGCCCAGGGTAATCAGCCCCAGCATTTT CASSLAQGNQPQHF
NA NA TRBJ1-1 TRBV5-1 TGCGCCAGCAGCTTGGTCCCAGGGAAAAACACTGAAGCTTTCTTT CASSLVPGKNTEAFF
NA TRBD2 TRBJ2-5 TRBV7-2 TGTGCCAGCAGCGCCCTTACCGGGGGGGAGACCCAGTACTTC CASSALTGGETQYF
few TRBD1 TRBJ2-7 TRBV2 TGTGCCGGACACCGGGACAGCCGGGATGGGGCCTACGAGCAGTACTTC CAGHRDSRDGAYEQYF
NA NA TRBJ2-1 TRBV11-2 TGTGCCAGCAGCCCCTCCTGGACAGATCCGTACAATGAGCAGTTCTTC CASSPSWTDPYNEQFF
NA TRBD2 TRBJ2-3 TRBV5-1 TGCGCCAGCAGTCCTCTAGCGGGAGGGCCCACAGATACGCAGTATTTT CASSPLAGGPTDTQYF